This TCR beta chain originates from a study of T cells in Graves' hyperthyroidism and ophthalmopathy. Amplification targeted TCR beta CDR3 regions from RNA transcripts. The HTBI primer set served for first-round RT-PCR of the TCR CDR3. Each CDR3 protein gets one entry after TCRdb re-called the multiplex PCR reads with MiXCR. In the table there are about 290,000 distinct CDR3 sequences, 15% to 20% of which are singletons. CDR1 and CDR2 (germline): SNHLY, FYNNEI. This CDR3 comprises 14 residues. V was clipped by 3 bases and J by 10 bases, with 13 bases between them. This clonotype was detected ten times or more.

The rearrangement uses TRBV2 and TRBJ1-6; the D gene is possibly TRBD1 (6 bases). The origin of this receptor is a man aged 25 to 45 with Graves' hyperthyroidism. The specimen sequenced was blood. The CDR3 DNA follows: TGTGCCAGCAGTGAGGACAGTGAGAGATCACCCCTCCACTTT. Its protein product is CASSEDSERSPLHF. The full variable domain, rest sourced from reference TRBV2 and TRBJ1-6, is EPEVTQTPSHQVTQMGQEVILRCVPISNHLYFYWYRQILGQKVEFLVSFYNNEISEKSEIFDDQFSVERPDGSNFTLKIRSTKLEDSAMYFCASSEDSERSPLHFGNGTRLTVT.